What follows describes a single T cell receptor beta chain. The sample is drawn from a study of technical replicates of blood from a few donors. Method: immunoSEQ multiplex PCR; TCRdb's copy keeps in-frame clones and lacks some. The sample records some 87,000 clones, just over 95% being singletons. The CDR3 is 15 amino acids. Trimming cost V 3 bases and J 0 bases, with 6 bases left between them. Germline V gene sequence: CDR1 MRHNA, CDR2 SNTAGT. Material: T cells isolated from PBMCs. This receptor was obtained from a human donor in good health. V and J are TRBV6-4 and TRBJ2-6; D is possibly TRBD2 (5 bases). The CDR3 is CASSEGSSGANVLTF. The CDR3 DNA reads TGTGCCAGCAGTGAAGGGAGCTCTGGGGCCAACGTCCTGACTTTC.